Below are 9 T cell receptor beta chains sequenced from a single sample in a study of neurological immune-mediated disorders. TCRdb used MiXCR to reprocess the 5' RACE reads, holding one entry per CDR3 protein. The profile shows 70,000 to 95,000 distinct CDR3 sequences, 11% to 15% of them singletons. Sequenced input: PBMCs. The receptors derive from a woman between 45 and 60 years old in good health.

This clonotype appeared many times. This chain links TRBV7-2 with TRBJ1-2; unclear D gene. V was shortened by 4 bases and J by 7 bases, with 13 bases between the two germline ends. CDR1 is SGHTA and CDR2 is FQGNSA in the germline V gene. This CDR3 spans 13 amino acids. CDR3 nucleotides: TGTGCCAGCAGCTCCGCCCGAAGCGGTGGCTACACCTTC. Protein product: CASSSARSGGYTF. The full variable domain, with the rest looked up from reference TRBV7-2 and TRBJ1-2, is GAGVSQSPSNKVTEKGKDVELRCDPISGHTALYWYRQSLGQGLEFLIYFQGNSAPDKSGLPSDRFSAERTGGSVSTLTIQRTQQEDSAVYLCASSSARSGGYTFGSGTRLTVV.

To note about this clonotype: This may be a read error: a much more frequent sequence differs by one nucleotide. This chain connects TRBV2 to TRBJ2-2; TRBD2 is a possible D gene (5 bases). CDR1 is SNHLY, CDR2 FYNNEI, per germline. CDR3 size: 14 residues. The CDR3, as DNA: TGTCCCAGCAGTTACAGCGGGAACACCGGGGAGCTGTTTTTT. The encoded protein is CPSSYSGNTGELFF. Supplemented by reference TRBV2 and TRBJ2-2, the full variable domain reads EPEVTQTPSHQVTQMGQEVILRCVPISNHLYFYWYRQILGQKVEFLVSFYNNEISEKSEIFDDQFSVERPDGSNFTLKIRSTKLEDSAMYFCPSSYSGNTGELFFGEGSRLTVL.

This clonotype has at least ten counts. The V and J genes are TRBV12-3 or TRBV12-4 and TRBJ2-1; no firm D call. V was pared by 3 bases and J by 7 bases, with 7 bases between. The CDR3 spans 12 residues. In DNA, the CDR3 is TGTGCCAGCAGTTTTAAGGGAAATGAGCAGTTCTTC. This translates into CASSFKGNEQFF.

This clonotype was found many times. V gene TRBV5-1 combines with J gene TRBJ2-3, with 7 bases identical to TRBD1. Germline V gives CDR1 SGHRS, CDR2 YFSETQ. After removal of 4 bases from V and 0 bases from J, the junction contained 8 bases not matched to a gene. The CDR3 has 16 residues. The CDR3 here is CASSRGTASSTDTQYF. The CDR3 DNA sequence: TGCGCCAGCAGCAGAGGGACAGCTAGCAGCACAGATACGCAGTATTTT.

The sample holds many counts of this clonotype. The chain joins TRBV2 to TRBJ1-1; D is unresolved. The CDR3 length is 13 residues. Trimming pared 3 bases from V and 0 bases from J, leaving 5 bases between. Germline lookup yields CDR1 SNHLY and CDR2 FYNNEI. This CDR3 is CASSEGVNTEAFF. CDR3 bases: TGTGCCAGCAGTGAGGGTGTGAACACTGAAGCTTTCTTT.

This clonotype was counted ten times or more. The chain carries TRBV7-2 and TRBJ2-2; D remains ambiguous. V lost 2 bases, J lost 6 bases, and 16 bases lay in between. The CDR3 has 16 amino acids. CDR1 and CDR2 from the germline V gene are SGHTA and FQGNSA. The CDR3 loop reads CASSLFVATTAGELFF. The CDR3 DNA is TGTGCCAGCAGCTTATTCGTCGCCACAACGGCCGGGGAGCTGTTTTTT.

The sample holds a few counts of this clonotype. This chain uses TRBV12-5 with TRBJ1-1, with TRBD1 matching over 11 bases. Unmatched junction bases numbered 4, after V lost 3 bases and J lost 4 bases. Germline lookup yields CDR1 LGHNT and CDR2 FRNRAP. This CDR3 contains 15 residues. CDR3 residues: CASGFGTGGTTEAFF. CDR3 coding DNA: TGTGCTAGTGGTTTTGGGACAGGGGGGACCACTGAAGCTTTCTTT.

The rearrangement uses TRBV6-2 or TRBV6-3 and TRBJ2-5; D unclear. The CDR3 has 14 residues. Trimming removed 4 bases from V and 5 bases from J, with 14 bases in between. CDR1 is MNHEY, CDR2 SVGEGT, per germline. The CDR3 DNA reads TGTGCCAGCAGTTGGGCCTCATCTTGCGAGACCCAGTACTTC. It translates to CASSWASSCETQYF.

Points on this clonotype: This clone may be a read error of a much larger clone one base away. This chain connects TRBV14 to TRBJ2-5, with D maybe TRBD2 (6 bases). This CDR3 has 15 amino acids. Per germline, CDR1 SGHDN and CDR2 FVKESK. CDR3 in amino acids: CDSSPEEGIGETQYF. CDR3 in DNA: TGTGACAGCAGCCCCGAGGAGGGGATAGGGGAGACCCAGTACTTC.